The 19 T cell receptor beta chains presented below share a single source sample, sequenced in a study of blood T cell repertoires in COVID-19. The data were produced by immunoSEQ multiplex PCR, yet TCRdb's version contains in-frame clones alone and is incomplete. The table records 250,000 to 300,000 clones, around 90% of them present only once. Sequences were obtained from peripheral blood. These receptors all stem from a woman aged 60-70 years with COVID-19, enrolled during active disease.

Comment on this clone: Relative to the germline gene, one junction end is altered; a read error may explain this. The rearrangement joins TRBV7-7 to TRBJ2-6, with D unclear. Germline CDR1 is SSHAT and CDR2 is FNYEAQ (reference sequence). The CDR3 runs to 16 residues. The CDR3 sequence: CASSAVRSSGANVLTF. The DNA of the CDR3 is TGTGCTAGCAGCGCGGTCAGAAGCTCTGGGGCCAACGTCCTGACTTTC.

The V gene is TRBV6-5, the J gene TRBJ1-2; a weak D match, TRBD1 (5 bases). The germline CDR1 and CDR2 sequences are MNHEY and SVGAGI. Trimming took off 4 bases at V and 4 bases at J, with 19 bases between the two ends. The CDR3 spans 16 residues. CDR3 coding DNA: TGTGCCAGCAGTTCTAGGGTAGCCAAGGGGCTCTATGGCTACACCTTC. Residues: CASSSRVAKGLYGYTF.

This clone was seen a few times. The chain links TRBV6-2 or TRBV6-3 to TRBJ1-5; the D gene is possibly TRBD1 (6 bases). The V end lost 5 bases, the J end lost 3 bases, and 8 bases lay between the germline ends. The length of the CDR3 is 13 residues. The germline V gene encodes CDR1 MNHEY and CDR2 SVGEGT. The CDR3 sequence: CASSHRVNQPQHF. The DNA of the CDR3 is TGTGCCAGCAGTCACAGGGTCAATCAGCCCCAGCATTTT.

The chain has TRBV9 and TRBJ1-4; 7 bases align to TRBD1. J gave up 1 base and V 0 bases, and 3 bases lay outside the gene matches. Germline CDR1 and CDR2: SGDLS and YYNGEE. The CDR3 totals 16 residues. CDR3 loop: CASSVAQGGTNEKLFF. The CDR3 nucleotides are TGTGCCAGCAGCGTAGCTCAGGGGGGAACTAATGAAAAACTGTTTTTT.

The chain employs TRBV20-1 and TRBJ1-6; D unclear. The V gene lost 3 bases and the J gene lost 6 bases, with 18 bases spanning the gap. This CDR3 spans 16 amino acids. CDR1 and CDR2 from the germline V gene are DFQATT and SNEGSKA (reference sequence). The CDR3 sequence: CSASHSTAWANSPLHF. As DNA, the CDR3 is TGCAGTGCTAGTCACTCGACGGCCTGGGCTAATTCACCCCTCCACTTT.

The chain couples TRBV19 to TRBJ1-2; weak D call: TRBD1 (5 bases). V lost 3 bases and J lost 8, with 19 bases in between. Germline-derived CDR1 and CDR2 are LNHDA and SQIVND (reference sequence). The CDR3 is 15 amino acids. CDR3 in amino acids: CASSMGRVPVVGYTF. The CDR3 nucleotides read TGTGCCAGTAGTATGGGCAGGGTCCCTGTCGTAGGCTACACCTTC.

The rearrangement uses TRBV30 and TRBJ2-1; 9 nucleotides align to TRBD2. V dropped 1 base and J dropped 4; count of bases not matched to a gene: 2. The CDR3 is made up of 14 amino acids. Germline lookup yields CDR1 GTSNPN and CDR2 SVGIG (reference sequence). The CDR3 sequence is CAWSGLAVYNEQFF. The CDR3 DNA sequence: TGTGCCTGGAGTGGACTAGCGGTTTACAATGAGCAGTTCTTC.

The rearrangement joins TRBV18 to TRBJ2-2; D gene uncertain. This CDR3 has 14 amino acids. V lost 3 bases, J lost 3 bases, and 8 bases lay in between. The germline V gene encodes CDR1 KGHSH and CDR2 LQKENI. The CDR3 here is CASSPEQHTGELFF. CDR3 in DNA: TGTGCCAGCTCACCGGAACAGCACACCGGGGAGCTGTTTTTT.

The rearrangement uses TRBV7-2 and TRBJ1-4, with a weak D call TRBD1 (5 bases). The CDR3 runs to 15 residues. The ends were cut back, 5 bases at V and 3 bases at J, with 13 bases in the middle. Germline values: CDR1 SGHTA, CDR2 FQGNSA. CDR3 in amino acids: CASSLNRGANEKLFF. The CDR3 nucleotides read TGTGCCAGCAGCCTAAATCGGGGGGCTAATGAAAAACTGTTTTTT.

This chain uses TRBV12-3 or TRBV12-4 with TRBJ1-1; D is possibly TRBD1 (6 bases). The ends were cut back, 7 bases at V and 7 bases at J, with 16 bases in the middle. The CDR3 spans 13 residues. The CDR3 sequence: CASNWGHGIEAFF. The CDR3 coding sequence is TGTGCCAGCAATTGGGGGCATGGAATTGAAGCTTTCTTT.

The chain couples TRBV19 to TRBJ2-1; 8 bases are shared with TRBD2. Unmatched junction bases numbered 7, after V lost 2 bases and J lost 4 bases. Germline CDR1 reads LNHDA; CDR2 reads SQIVND (reference sequence). The CDR3 runs to 16 residues. Here the CDR3 reads CASSISGGGRYNEQFF. The CDR3 nucleotides read TGTGCCAGTAGTATAAGCGGCGGGGGGCGTTACAATGAGCAGTTCTTC.

The J gene is TRBJ1-1, the V gene TRBV19; possibly TRBD1 for D (5 bases). The V gene lost 5 bases and the J gene lost 1 base, with 17 bases spanning the gap. The CDR3 sequence is 16 residues long. CDR1 and CDR2 (germline): LNHDA, SQIVND (reference sequence). The CDR3 sequence is CASSSGRVHSNTEAFF. CDR3 bases: TGTGCCAGTAGTTCAGGGAGGGTACACTCGAACACTGAAGCTTTCTTT. The complete variable domain, with remaining parts taken from reference TRBV19 and TRBJ1-1, reads DGGITQSPKYLFRKEGQNVTLSCEQNLNHDAMYWYRQDPGQGLRLIYYSQIVNDFQKGDIAEGYSVSREKKESFPLTVTSAQKNPTAFYLCASSSGRVHSNTEAFFGQGTRLTVV.

V is TRBV2 and J is TRBJ1-2; D may be TRBD1 (5 bases). The V gene lost 6 bases and the J gene lost 4 bases, with 9 bases spanning the gap. Germline CDR1 is SNHLY and CDR2 is FYNNEI. CDR3 size: 12 residues. The CDR3 coding sequence is TGTGCCAGCAGCGTGGGGGGCTATGGCTACACCTTC. Protein product: CASSVGGYGYTF.

This rearrangement joins TRBV18 to TRBJ2-4, with 9 bases aligning to TRBD1. After removal of 6 bases from V and 6 bases from J, the junction contained 12 bases not matched to a gene. The CDR3 length is 16 residues. Germline lookup yields CDR1 KGHSH and CDR2 LQKENI. The CDR3 reads CASSQRPGQGGNIQYF. Written as DNA, the CDR3 is TGTGCCAGCTCTCAGCGGCCGGGACAGGGCGGAAACATTCAGTACTTC.

The V and J genes are TRBV10-3 and TRBJ2-5, with TRBD1 matching 7 bases. This CDR3 is built from 14 residues. The J segment lost 5 bases and the V segment lost 3 bases, leaving 6 bases of the junction unmatched. Per the germline V gene, CDR1 is ENHRY and CDR2 is SYGVKD. For the CDR3, the DNA is TGTGCCATCAGTGACCCTAAGGGGGCCGAGACCCAGTACTTC. This translates into CAISDPKGAETQYF.

This chain uses TRBV6-5 with TRBJ2-5; 8 nucleotides match TRBD2. Per the germline V gene, CDR1 is MNHEY and CDR2 is SVGAGI. The CDR3 covers 12 residues. CDR3: CTTGGFGETQYF. The CDR3 region has the DNA TGTACCACGGGAGGGTTTGGAGAGACCCAGTACTTC.

V is TRBV19 and J is TRBJ1-3; the D is unclear. Germline loops: CDR1 LNHDA, CDR2 SQIVND (reference sequence). CDR3 length equals 15 residues. Trimming took off 3 bases at V and 1 base at J, with 10 bases between the two ends. CDR3 protein: CASSIPGISGNTIYF. The CDR3 DNA reads TGTGCCAGTAGTATTCCGGGAATATCTGGAAACACCATATATTTT.

The chain couples TRBV5-1 to TRBJ1-6; D unresolved. This CDR3 comprises 13 residues. Germline V gene data show CDR1 as SGHRS and CDR2 as YFSETQ. Trimming took 6 bases from V and 7 from J, leaving 11 bases between them. In nucleotides, the CDR3 is TGCGCCAGCAAACCGACCGGGAATTCACCCCTCCACTTT. This encodes CASKPTGNSPLHF.

The V call is TRBV6-5, the J call TRBJ1-1, with 7 bases aligning to TRBD1. The CDR3 contains 13 residues. With 0 bases clipped from V and 6 bases from J, the junction kept 1 base outside the gene matches. In germline, CDR1 is MNHEY, CDR2 SVGAGI. DNA for the CDR3: TGTGCCAGCAGTTACTCGGGACAGTCTGAAGCTTTCTTT. Residues: CASSYSGQSEAFF.